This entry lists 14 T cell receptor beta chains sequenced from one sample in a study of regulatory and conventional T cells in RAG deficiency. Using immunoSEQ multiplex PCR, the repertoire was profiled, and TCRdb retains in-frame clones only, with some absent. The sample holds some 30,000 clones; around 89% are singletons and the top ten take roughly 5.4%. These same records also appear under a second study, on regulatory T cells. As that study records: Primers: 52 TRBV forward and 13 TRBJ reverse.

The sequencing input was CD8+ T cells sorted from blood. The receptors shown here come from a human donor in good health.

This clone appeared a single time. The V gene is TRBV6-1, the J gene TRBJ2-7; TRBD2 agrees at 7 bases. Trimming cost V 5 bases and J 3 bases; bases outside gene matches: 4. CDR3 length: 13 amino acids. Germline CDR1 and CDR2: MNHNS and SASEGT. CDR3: CASSPWGGYEQYF. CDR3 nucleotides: TGTGCCAGCAGTCCCTGGGGGGGCTACGAGCAGTACTTC.

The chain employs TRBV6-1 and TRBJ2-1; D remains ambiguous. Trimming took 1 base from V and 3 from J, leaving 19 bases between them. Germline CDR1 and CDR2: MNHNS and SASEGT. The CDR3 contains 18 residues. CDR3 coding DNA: TGTGCCAGCAGTGAAGGTAGAGGCCTAGACCCCAACTACAATGAGCAGTTCTTC. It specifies CASSEGRGLDPNYNEQFF.

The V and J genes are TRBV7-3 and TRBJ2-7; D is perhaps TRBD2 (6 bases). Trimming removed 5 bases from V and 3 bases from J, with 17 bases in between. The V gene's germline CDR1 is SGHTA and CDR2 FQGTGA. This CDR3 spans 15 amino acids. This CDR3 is CASSLGGGPNYEQYF. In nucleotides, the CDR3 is TGTGCCAGCAGCCTCGGCGGAGGGCCTAACTACGAGCAGTACTTC.

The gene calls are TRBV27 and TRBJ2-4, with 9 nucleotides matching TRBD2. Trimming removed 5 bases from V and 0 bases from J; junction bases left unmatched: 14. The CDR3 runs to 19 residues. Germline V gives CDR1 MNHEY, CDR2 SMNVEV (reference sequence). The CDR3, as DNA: TGTGCCAGCAGTCCCCTAGCGTACGCGGGAGGGGGAGCCAAAAACATTCAGTACTTC. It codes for CASSPLAYAGGGAKNIQYF.

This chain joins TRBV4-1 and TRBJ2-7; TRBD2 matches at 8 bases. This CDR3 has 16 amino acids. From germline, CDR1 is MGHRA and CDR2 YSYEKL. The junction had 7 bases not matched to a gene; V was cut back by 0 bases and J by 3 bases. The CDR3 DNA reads TGCGCCAGCAGCCAAGACTTCCTAGCGGGCCTCTACGAGCAGTACTTC. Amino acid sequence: CASSQDFLAGLYEQYF.

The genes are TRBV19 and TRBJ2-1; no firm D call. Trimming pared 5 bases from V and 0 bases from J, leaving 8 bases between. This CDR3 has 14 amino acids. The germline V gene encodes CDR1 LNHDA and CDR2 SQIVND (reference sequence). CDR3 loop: CASSFGSSYNEQFF. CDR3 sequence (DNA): TGTGCCAGTAGTTTCGGCAGCTCCTACAATGAGCAGTTCTTC.

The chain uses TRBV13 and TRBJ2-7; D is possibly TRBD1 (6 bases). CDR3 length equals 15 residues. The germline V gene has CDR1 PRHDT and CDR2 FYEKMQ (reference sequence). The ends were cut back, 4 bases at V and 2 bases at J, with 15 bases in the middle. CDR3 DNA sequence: TGTGCCAGCAGCTGCGAGGGGGTACCAGCCTACGAGCAGTACTTC. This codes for CASSCEGVPAYEQYF.

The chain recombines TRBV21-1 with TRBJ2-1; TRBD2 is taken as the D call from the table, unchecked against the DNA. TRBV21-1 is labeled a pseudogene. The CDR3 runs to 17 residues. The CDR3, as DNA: TGTGCCAGCAGCCACGAGCTAGCGGTGAGCTCCTACAATGAGCAGTTCTTC. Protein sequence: CASSHELAVSSYNEQFF.

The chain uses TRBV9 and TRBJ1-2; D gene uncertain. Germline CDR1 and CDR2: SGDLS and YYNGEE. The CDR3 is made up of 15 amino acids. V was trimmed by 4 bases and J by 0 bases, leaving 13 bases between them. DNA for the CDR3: TGTGCCAGCAGCACCGAACCGGGTCCTAACTATGGCTACACCTTC. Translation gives CASSTEPGPNYGYTF. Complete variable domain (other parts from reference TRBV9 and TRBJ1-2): DSGVTQTPKHLITATGQRVTLRCSPRSGDLSVYWYQQSLDQGLQFLIQYYNGEERAKGNILERFSAQQFPDLHSELNLSSLELGDSALYFCASSTEPGPNYGYTFGSGTRLTVV.

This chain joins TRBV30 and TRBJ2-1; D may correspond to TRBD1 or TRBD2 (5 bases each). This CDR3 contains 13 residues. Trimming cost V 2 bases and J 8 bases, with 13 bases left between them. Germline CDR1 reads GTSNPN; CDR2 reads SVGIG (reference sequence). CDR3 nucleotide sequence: TGTGCCTGGAGTCTGGGGGTCCTCGATGAGCAGTTCTTC. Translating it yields CAWSLGVLDEQFF. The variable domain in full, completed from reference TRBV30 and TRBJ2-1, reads SQTIHQWPATLVQPVGSPLSLECTVEGTSNPNLYWYRQAAGRGLQLLFYSVGIGQISSEVPQNLSASRPQDRQFILSSKKLLLSDSGFYLCAWSLGVLDEQFFGPGTRLTVL.

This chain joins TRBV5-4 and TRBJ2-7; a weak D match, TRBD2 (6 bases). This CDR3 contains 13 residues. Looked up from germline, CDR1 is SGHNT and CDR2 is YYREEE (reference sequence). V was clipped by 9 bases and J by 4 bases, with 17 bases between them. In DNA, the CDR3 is TGTGCCATCGGGGACTCCCACGTTTACGAGCAGTACTTC. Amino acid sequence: CAIGDSHVYEQYF.

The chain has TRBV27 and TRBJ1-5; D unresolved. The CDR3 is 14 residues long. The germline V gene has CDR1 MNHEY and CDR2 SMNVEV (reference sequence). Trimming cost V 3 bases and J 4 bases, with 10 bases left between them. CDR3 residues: CASSFRAGNQPQHF. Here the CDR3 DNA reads TGTGCCAGCAGTTTTCGGGCTGGAAATCAGCCCCAGCATTTT.

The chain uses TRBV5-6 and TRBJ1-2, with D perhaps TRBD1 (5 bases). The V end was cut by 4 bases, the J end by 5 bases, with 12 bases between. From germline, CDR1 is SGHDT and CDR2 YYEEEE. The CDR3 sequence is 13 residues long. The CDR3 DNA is TGTGCCAGCAGCCTCGGGGGGGATTATGGCTACACCTTC. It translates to CASSLGGDYGYTF.

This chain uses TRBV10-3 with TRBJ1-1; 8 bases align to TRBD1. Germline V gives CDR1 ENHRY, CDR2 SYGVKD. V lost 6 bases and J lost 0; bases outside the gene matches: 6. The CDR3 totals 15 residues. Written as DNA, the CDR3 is TGTGCCATCAGCGCAGCGGACAGGGTGAACACTGAAGCTTTCTTT. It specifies CAISAADRVNTEAFF.